This passage covers 10 T cell receptor beta chains from one sample sequenced in a study of cytotoxic CD8 clonotypes in ibrutinib-treated CLL (dated by TCRdb to the early 2020s). The library was built by means of the immunoSEQ multiplex PCR assay. In its TCRdb copy, this immuneACCESS table keeps in-frame sequences only and misses some clones. Where compared with another copy, unresolved V genes explain less than half of these, and the others have no known cause. In all, the sample holds about 25,000 clones, and 85% of those were seen once. The ten most abundant clones make up 6.5% to 8% of the sample. What the time point label conveys for this sample: approximately 2 years on ibrutinib. This specimen was PBMCs, taken after 24 months of ibrutinib treatment. The receptors originated from a human donor with chronic lymphocytic leukemia.

The chain combines TRBV7-2 with TRBJ2-1, with 10 bases identical to TRBD2. The CDR3 sequence is 15 residues long. Germline CDR1 reads SGHTA; CDR2 reads FQGNSA. The V gene end was trimmed by 3 bases and the J gene end by 8 bases; junction bases not matched to a gene: 7. The CDR3 DNA reads TGTGCCAGCAGCTTCAAGCGGGGGGGCCTCGATGAGCAGTTCTTC. It is translated as CASSFKRGGLDEQFF.

This rearrangement joins TRBV5-1 to TRBJ2-2, with unresolved D. Germline assignment: CDR1 SGHRS and CDR2 YFSETQ. Trimming removed 2 bases at V and 2 bases at J, with 7 bases between. The CDR3 length is 14 residues. The CDR3 here is CASSLGPNTGELFF. The CDR3 DNA is TGCGCCAGCAGCTTAGGCCCCAACACCGGGGAGCTGTTTTTT.

V usage is TRBV27 and J usage is TRBJ2-7, with D possibly being TRBD1 or TRBD2 (5 bases each). V lost 5 bases and J lost 0, with 20 bases in between. The CDR3 is made up of 17 amino acids. The V gene's germline CDR1 is MNHEY and CDR2 SMNVEV (reference sequence). CDR3 DNA: TGTGCCAGCAGTCCGCAGAAAGGGACCCAATACTCCTACGAGCAGTACTTC. This encodes CASSPQKGTQYSYEQYF.

This clone is classed as large. The chain joins TRBV4-2 to TRBJ1-1, with 8 bases that match TRBD1. CDR3 length: 17 amino acids. Germline values: CDR1 LGHNA, CDR2 YNFKEQ. J gave up 3 bases and V 0 bases, and 9 bases lay outside the gene matches. The CDR3 DNA reads TGTGCCAGCAGCCAAGATAACCGACAGGGGTGGGACACTGAAGCTTTCTTT. Amino acid sequence: CASSQDNRQGWDTEAFF.

In its sample, this clone was seen a few times. The chain couples TRBV7-6 to TRBJ2-7; tentative D call: TRBD2 (6 bases). Between the trimmed V and J ends, which lost 5 bases and 2 bases, there was a span of 13 bases. The CDR3 totals 14 residues. Germline CDR1 is SGHVS and CDR2 is FNYEAQ. This CDR3 reads CASSPLEGTYEQYF. The CDR3 nucleotides are TGTGCCAGCAGCCCCCTGGAGGGGACCTACGAGCAGTACTTC.

The chain carries TRBV6-6 and TRBJ1-5; a possible D gene is TRBD1 (5 bases). V was clipped by 8 bases and J by 0 bases, with 8 bases between them. CDR1 MNHNY and CDR2 SVGAGI come from the germline V gene (reference sequence). This CDR3 has 13 residues. CDR3 nucleotide sequence: TGTGCCAGCGGGGGGTATAGCAATCAGCCCCAGCATTTT. Translating it yields CASGGYSNQPQHF.

The chain links TRBV7-8 to TRBJ2-1; 11 bases are a match to TRBD2. V was pared by 6 bases and J by 1 base, with 8 bases of the junction left unmatched. Germline V CDR1 and CDR2: SGHVS, FQNEAQ. CDR3 length: 17 residues. The CDR3 sequence: CASRNLAGGLSYNEQFF. The CDR3, as DNA: TGTGCCAGCAGGAATCTAGCGGGGGGTCTTTCCTACAATGAGCAGTTCTTC.

The rearrangement uses TRBV5-1 and TRBJ2-3; maybe TRBD1 (7 bases). The CDR3 contains 14 residues. The germline V gene has CDR1 SGHRS and CDR2 YFSETQ. The V and J ends lost 4 bases and 3 bases respectively, with 12 bases between them. The CDR3 is CASSRGTATDTQYF. The CDR3 region has the DNA TGCGCCAGCAGCCGCGGGACAGCTACAGATACGCAGTATTTT.

Points on this clone: A read error may account for a junction end that differs from germline. The V and J genes are TRBV7-7 and TRBJ2-5; TRBD2 matches at 15 bases. The germline V gene has CDR1 SSHAT and CDR2 FNYEAQ (reference sequence). The CDR3 loop spans 18 amino acids. The CDR3 sequence: CASSIGTSGGRHAGTQYF. The DNA of the CDR3 is TGTGCTAGCAGCATCGGGACTAGCGGGGGGCGCCACGCAGGGACCCAGTACTTC.

This rearrangement joins TRBV7-3 to TRBJ2-7, with 8 bases that match TRBD2. The CDR3 is 14 amino acids. Trimming took 3 bases from V and 3 from J; bases not matched to a gene: 4. The germline gives CDR1 SGHTA, CDR2 FQGTGA. CDR3 sequence reads: CASSFTGTSYEQYF. CDR3 nucleotides: TGTGCCAGCAGCTTTACCGGGACTAGCTACGAGCAGTACTTC.